This entry describes one T cell receptor beta chain. This sample is drawn from a study of OX40 agonist ivuxolimab in advanced cancers. The CDR3 runs to 14 residues. Trimming removed 0 bases from V and 0 bases from J, with 5 bases in between. Germline CDR1 reads SGHRS; CDR2 reads YFSETQ. Some clones are missing from TCRdb's copy, which holds only in-frame ones; the method was immunoSEQ multiplex PCR. Among 70,000 or so clones listed, around four fifths were seen once. Anyone with autoimmune disease history or systemic immunosuppression was excluded. The sequences come from CD4+ or CD8+ T cells sorted from blood, collected in a trial of the OX40 agonist ivuxolimab. The rearrangement joins TRBV5-1 to TRBJ2-3; unclear D gene. The sequence came from an adult with an advanced solid tumor such as melanoma, head and neck, liver or kidney cancer. The CDR3 nucleotides are TGCGCCAGCAGCTTGGCGCCGAGCACAGATACGCAGTATTTT. It is translated as CASSLAPSTDTQYF. The entire variable domain, with the rest obtained from reference TRBV5-1 and TRBJ2-3, is as follows: KAGVTQTPRYLIKTRGQQVTLSCSPISGHRSVSWYQQTPGQGLQFLFEYFSETQRNKGNFPGRFSGRQFSNSRSEMNVSTLELGDSALYLCASSLAPSTDTQYFGPGTRLTVL.